This T cell receptor (beta chain) was captured by sequencing in a study of blood T cell repertoires in COVID-19. The CDR3 contains 14 residues. Trimming cost V 1 base and J 6 bases; bases outside gene matches: 4. Germline CDR1 reads SGHNT; CDR2 reads YYREEE (reference sequence). Generated by immunoSEQ multiplex PCR, the TCRdb table keeps only in-frame clones and is missing some. This sample yields 150,000 or so clones, of which approximately 90% are seen a single time; more than 3.5% belongs to the top ten. A few counts support this clone. The receptor comes from a man between 50 and 59 years old who had recovered from COVID-19. Sequencing used PBMCs or T cells enriched from blood (not recorded which). The chain carries TRBV5-4 and TRBJ1-2; the match to TRBD1 covers 9 bases. Here the CDR3 reads CASSLKGQGNGYTF. As DNA, the CDR3 is TGTGCCAGCAGCTTGAAGGGACAGGGAAATGGCTACACCTTC.